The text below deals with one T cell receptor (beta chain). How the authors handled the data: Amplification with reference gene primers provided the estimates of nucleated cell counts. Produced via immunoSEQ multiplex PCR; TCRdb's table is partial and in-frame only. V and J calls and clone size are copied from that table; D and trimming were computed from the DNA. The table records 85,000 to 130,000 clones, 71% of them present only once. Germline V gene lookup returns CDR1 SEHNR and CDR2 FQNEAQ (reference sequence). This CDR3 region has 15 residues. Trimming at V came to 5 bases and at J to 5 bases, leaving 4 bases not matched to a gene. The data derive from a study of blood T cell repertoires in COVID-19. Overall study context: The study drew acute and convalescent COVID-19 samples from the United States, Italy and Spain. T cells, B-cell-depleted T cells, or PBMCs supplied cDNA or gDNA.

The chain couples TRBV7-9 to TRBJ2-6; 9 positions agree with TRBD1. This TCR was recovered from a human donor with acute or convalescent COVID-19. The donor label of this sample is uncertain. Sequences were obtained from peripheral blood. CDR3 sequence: CASSEGTGWANVLTF. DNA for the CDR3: TGTGCCAGCAGCGAGGGGACAGGGTGGGCCAACGTCCTGACTTTC.